The source of this T cell receptor beta chain is a study of control samples from healthy donors and cancer patients. Assay used: immunoSEQ multiplex PCR; TCRdb lists only in-frame clones, some missing. The profile covers about 94,000 clones, with approximately 90% appearing a single time and around 3.5% taken by the ten largest. V gave up 3 bases and J gave up 5 bases, with 10 bases separating them. Germline V gene data show CDR1 as SQVTM and CDR2 as ANQGSEA. There are 12 residues in the CDR3. The sample taken for sequencing was blood. The chain carries TRBV29-1 and TRBJ1-2; D might be TRBD1 (5 bases). This TCR came from a woman between 18 and 30 years old in good health. The CDR3 protein is CSVDQAGYGYTF. The CDR3 nucleotides read TGCAGCGTTGATCAGGCAGGGTATGGCTACACCTTC.